One and the same sample provided the 29 T cell receptor beta chains below, sequenced in a study of cytomegalovirus exposure and HLA in healthy donors. Primers: 60 Vbeta forward and 13 Jbeta reverse. The protocol was immunoSEQ multiplex PCR, while the TCRdb copy is restricted to in-frame clones and leaves out a portion. The table includes hundreds of thousands of clones, roughly 84% detected once. The sequenced sample was PBMCs. The source of these receptors is a girl aged 5-17 years in good health and CMV-seronegative.

The gene calls are TRBV9 and TRBJ2-3; weak D call: TRBD2 (5 bases). Germline lookup yields CDR1 SGDLS and CDR2 YYNGEE. Between the trimmed V and J ends, which lost 0 bases and 10 bases, there was a span of 12 bases. CDR3 length: 13 amino acids. CDR3 bases: TGTGCCAGCAGCGTAGCACTAGTACAGTCGCAGTATTTT. Its translation: CASSVALVQSQYF.

This sequence joins TRBV7-8 and TRBJ2-1; TRBD2 agrees at 7 bases. Germline loops: CDR1 SGHVS, CDR2 FQNEAQ. V lost 1 base and J lost 7; bases outside the gene matches: 4. This CDR3 spans 14 amino acids. The CDR3 bases are TGTGCCAGCAGCTTAGGCCCACTAGCGAATGAGCAGTTCTTC. Encoded protein: CASSLGPLANEQFF.

This chain joins TRBV7-9 and TRBJ1-3, with unresolved D. CDR1 is SEHNR and CDR2 is FQNEAQ in the germline V gene (reference sequence). Trimming took off 1 base at V and 1 base at J, with 17 bases between the two ends. The CDR3 is 18 residues long. The CDR3: CASSLGTVQEWSGNTIYF. The CDR3 DNA is TGTGCCAGCAGCTTAGGAACTGTGCAAGAGTGGTCTGGAAACACCATATATTTT.

This clone showed up just once. The rearrangement joins TRBV27 to TRBJ2-5, with 7 bases that match TRBD1. Germline lookup yields CDR1 MNHEY and CDR2 SMNVEV (reference sequence). After removal of 8 bases from V and 4 bases from J, the junction contained 16 bases not matched to a gene. CDR3 size: 16 residues. CDR3: CASGRKGALTPETQYF. CDR3 sequence (DNA): TGTGCCAGCGGACGGAAGGGGGCATTGACCCCAGAGACCCAGTACTTC.

This clone appeared a few times. This chain joins TRBV6-5 and TRBJ1-1; D remains unclear. Germline V gene data show CDR1 as MNHEY and CDR2 as SVGAGI. Trimming left V 4 bases short and J 7 bases short, with 16 bases between. The CDR3 has 14 residues. CDR3 in DNA: TGTGCCAGCAGTTTCTCTGGCCAAGGGAGTGAAGCTTTCTTT. Protein sequence: CASSFSGQGSEAFF.

This chain links TRBV9 with TRBJ2-5; TRBD2 is a possible D gene (5 bases). CDR1 is SGDLS, CDR2 YYNGEE, per germline. V was cut by 0 bases and J by 2 bases, with 11 bases left in between. This CDR3 has 15 amino acids. The CDR3 protein is CASSVVGVLQETQYF. In nucleotides, the CDR3 is TGTGCCAGCAGCGTAGTCGGGGTCCTTCAAGAGACCCAGTACTTC. The full variable domain, completed using reference TRBV9 and TRBJ2-5, is DSGVTQTPKHLITATGQRVTLRCSPRSGDLSVYWYQQSLDQGLQFLIQYYNGEERAKGNILERFSAQQFPDLHSELNLSSLELGDSALYFCASSVVGVLQETQYFGPGTRLLVL.

To note about this clone: The germline gene is not matched at one end of the junction; a read error may be the cause. This rearrangement joins TRBV7-9 to TRBJ1-1, with no clear D. Germline CDR1 reads SEHNR; CDR2 reads FQNEAQ (reference sequence). This CDR3 region has 14 residues. The DNA for the CDR3 is TGTTCCAGCAGCTTAGTTCTAGGGAACACTGAAGCTTTCTTT. Its protein product is CSSSLVLGNTEAFF.

The chain is built from TRBV19 and TRBJ1-2, with D perhaps matching TRBD1 (5 bases). Germline CDR1 and CDR2: LNHDA and SQIVND (reference sequence). This CDR3 is built from 12 residues. The V gene lost 3 bases and the J gene lost 10 bases, with 12 bases spanning the gap. This chain's CDR3 is CASSMSRADYTF. The CDR3 bases are TGTGCCAGTAGTATGTCCAGGGCCGACTACACCTTC. Combining the CDR3 with reference TRBV19 and TRBJ1-2 gives the whole variable domain DGGITQSPKYLFRKEGQNVTLSCEQNLNHDAMYWYRQDPGQGLRLIYYSQIVNDFQKGDIAEGYSVSREKKESFPLTVTSAQKNPTAFYLCASSMSRADYTFGSGTRLTVV.

This chain uses TRBV27 with TRBJ2-7; D not certain. The CDR3 runs 14 residues. V was pared by 6 bases and J by 2 bases, with 14 bases between. Germline V CDR1 and CDR2: MNHEY, SMNVEV (reference sequence). The CDR3 region has the DNA TGTGCCAGCAGGAACAGAAGCCCTGCCTACGAGCAGTACTTC. Its protein is CASRNRSPAYEQYF.

The J gene is TRBJ1-1, the V gene TRBV20-1; D is unclear. This CDR3 has 10 amino acids. The ends were cut back, 5 bases at V and 5 bases at J, with 6 bases in the middle. The germline V gene has CDR1 DFQATT and CDR2 SNEGSKA (reference sequence). The CDR3 DNA follows: TGCAGTGCTCGCAGGACTGAAGCTTTCTTT. Translating it yields CSARRTEAFF.

The rearrangement links TRBV5-6 to TRBJ1-2, with TRBD1 matching 7 bases. The germline CDR1 and CDR2 sequences are SGHDT and YYEEEE. The junction had 5 bases not matched to a gene; V was cut back by 4 bases and J by 2 bases. CDR3 length equals 14 residues. Here the CDR3 DNA reads TGTGCCAGCAGCCAACAGGGGTTCAACTATGGCTACACCTTC. Translating gives CASSQQGFNYGYTF.

The chain links TRBV7-9 to TRBJ1-5; perhaps TRBD1 as D (6 bases). Trimming took off 4 bases at V and 7 bases at J, with 14 bases between the two ends. This CDR3 region has 14 residues. Germline CDR1 and CDR2: SEHNR and FQNEAQ (reference sequence). The CDR3 reads CASSSDRLTQPQHF. The CDR3 coding sequence is TGTGCCAGCAGCTCCGACAGGCTTACGCAGCCCCAGCATTTT.

About this clone: At the DNA level, this CDR3 is encoded by other sequences in the same sample as well. The V call is TRBV18, the J call TRBJ2-5; D is undetermined. CDR3 length: 13 residues. The germline V gene encodes CDR1 KGHSH and CDR2 LQKENI. Trimming shortened V by 1 base and J by 5 bases, and 8 bases separated the two germline ends. The CDR3 DNA sequence: TGTGCCAGCTCACCACTAAACGGGGAGACCCAGTACTTC. It yields the protein CASSPLNGETQYF.

This chain links TRBV5-8 with TRBJ2-5; D not certain. Trimming removed 4 bases at V and 1 base at J, with 11 bases between. Germline V gene sequence: CDR1 SGHTS, CDR2 YDEGEE. There are 14 residues in the CDR3. The CDR3: CASSPILSQETQYF. The CDR3 DNA reads TGTGCCAGCAGCCCTATCCTAAGCCAAGAGACCCAGTACTTC.

This rearrangement joins TRBV6-1 to TRBJ2-4; no firm D call. CDR1 is MNHNS, CDR2 SASEGT, per germline. Trimming shortened V by 3 bases and J by 4 bases, and 7 bases separated the two germline ends. The CDR3 is 13 amino acids. In nucleotides, the CDR3 is TGTGCCAGCAGTGATCCCCAAAAAAACATTCAGTACTTC. Its protein product is CASSDPQKNIQYF.

This sequence joins TRBV11-2 and TRBJ2-7; D is perhaps TRBD2 (5 bases). Germline CDR1 reads SGHAT; CDR2 reads FQNNGV. The CDR3 spans 13 residues. V was shortened by 4 bases and J by 4 bases, with 11 bases between the two germline ends. The CDR3 loop is CASSSGLRYEQYF. The DNA of the CDR3 is TGTGCCAGCAGCTCAGGACTCAGATACGAGCAGTACTTC.

CDR3 sequence reads: CASSSMGAGNQPQHF. CDR3 in DNA: TGTGCCAGCAGTTCCATGGGGGCAGGCAATCAGCCCCAGCATTTT. The J gene is TRBJ1-5, the V gene TRBV6-6; tentative D call: TRBD1 (6 bases). V lost 4 bases, J lost 2 bases, and 12 bases lay in between. The CDR3 totals 15 residues. From germline, CDR1 is MNHNY and CDR2 SVGAGI (reference sequence).

This chain uses TRBV27 with TRBJ2-2; D remains ambiguous. Germline-derived CDR1 and CDR2 are MNHEY and SMNVEV (reference sequence). The CDR3 is made up of 12 amino acids. The V end lost 6 bases, the J end lost 0 bases, and 2 bases lay between the germline ends. CDR3 amino acids: CASSTNTGELFF. Written as DNA, the CDR3 is TGTGCCAGCAGCACGAACACCGGGGAGCTGTTTTTT.

The chain couples TRBV15 to TRBJ2-3, with D possibly being TRBD2 (7 bases). Trimming pared 3 bases from V and 1 base from J, leaving 11 bases between. The germline gives CDR1 LNHNV, CDR2 YYDKDF (reference sequence). CDR3 length: 15 amino acids. The CDR3 bases are TGTGCCACCAGCAGGGGGGGGGCGGGCACAGATACGCAGTATTTT. Amino acid sequence: CATSRGGAGTDTQYF.

This clone was seen once. The chain joins TRBV4-1 to TRBJ2-7; a possible D gene is TRBD2 (5 bases). The CDR3 covers 13 residues. Germline CDR1 and CDR2: MGHRA and YSYEKL. The ends were cut back, 1 base at V and 3 bases at J, with 7 bases in the middle. CDR3 in DNA: TGCGCCAGCAGCCAAGCAACTAGCTACGAGCAGTACTTC. Protein product: CASSQATSYEQYF.

The CDR3 bases are TGTGCCAGCAGCTTAGATGGCTCATTAGGGGCCAACGTCCTGACTTTC. As protein: CASSLDGSLGANVLTF. V and J are TRBV7-8 and TRBJ2-6; D uncertain. CDR3 length: 16 amino acids. V was clipped by 1 base and J by 4 bases, with 11 bases between them. Per germline, CDR1 SGHVS and CDR2 FQNEAQ.

The CDR3 reads CASSVDRSYNEQFF. DNA for the CDR3: TGTGCCAGCAGTGTAGACAGATCCTACAATGAGCAGTTCTTC. The J gene is TRBJ2-1, the V gene TRBV6-1; maybe TRBD1 (5 bases). Per the germline V gene, CDR1 is MNHNS and CDR2 is SASEGT. V dropped 4 bases and J dropped 1 base, with 8 bases sitting between them. CDR3 length: 14 amino acids.

This chain links TRBV4-2 with TRBJ1-3, with 8 positions matching TRBD1. The V gene's germline CDR1 is LGHNA and CDR2 YNFKEQ. The CDR3 covers 17 residues. After removal of 3 bases from V and 0 bases from J, the junction contained 7 bases not matched to a gene. CDR3 region: CASSQPRQGISGNTIYF. The CDR3 DNA follows: TGTGCCAGCAGCCAGCCACGACAGGGGATCTCTGGAAACACCATATATTTT.

DNA for the CDR3: TGTGCCGAACAGGGCGTAGATGGCTACACCTTC. Its protein product is CAEQGVDGYTF. V gene TRBV6-5 combines with J gene TRBJ1-2; a possible D gene is TRBD1 (6 bases). The length of the CDR3 is 11 residues. CDR1 and CDR2 (germline): MNHEY, SVGAGI. Trimming took off 11 bases at V and 6 bases at J, with 13 bases between the two ends.

CDR3 amino acids: CASSIAWGRIPADSGNTIYF. The DNA for the CDR3 is TGTGCCAGCAGCATAGCCTGGGGGCGGATCCCCGCGGACTCTGGAAACACCATATATTTT. The chain carries TRBV21-1 and TRBJ1-3; the D call of TRBD1 is as the table states it, not checked on the DNA. TRBV21-1 is a recognized pseudogene. The CDR3 contains 20 residues.

V gene TRBV6-5 combines with J gene TRBJ1-2; 9 nucleotides agree with TRBD1. CDR1 MNHEY and CDR2 SVGAGI come from the germline V gene. Trimming removed 0 bases from V and 6 bases from J; junction bases left unmatched: 5. The CDR3 consists of 15 residues. The CDR3 spells CASSYSGTGGDGYTF. For the CDR3, the DNA is TGTGCCAGCAGTTACTCCGGAACAGGGGGCGATGGCTACACCTTC.

The rearrangement uses TRBV7-2 and TRBJ2-5, with D perhaps matching TRBD2 (5 bases). Germline V gene lookup returns CDR1 SGHTA and CDR2 FQGNSA. V dropped 2 bases and J dropped 5 bases, with 12 bases sitting between them. This CDR3 spans 14 amino acids. The CDR3 nucleotides are TGTGCCAGCAGCTTACGGGGTACGGGGGAGACCCAGTACTTC. Amino acid sequence: CASSLRGTGETQYF.

This clone was recorded once. The rearrangement links TRBV12-5 to TRBJ2-1; 16 nucleotides agree with TRBD2. CDR3 length: 18 amino acids. Germline-derived CDR1 and CDR2 are LGHNT and FRNRAP. Trimming cost V 3 bases and J 1 base; bases outside gene matches: 3. The CDR3 loop reads CASGFLGLAGGSYNEQFF. The CDR3 region has the DNA TGTGCTAGTGGTTTCCTGGGACTAGCGGGAGGGTCCTACAATGAGCAGTTCTTC.

The chain is built from TRBV6-5 and TRBJ1-1; a possible D gene is TRBD1 (5 bases). The CDR3 contains 15 residues. With 6 bases removed from V and 3 bases from J, the gap between germline ends came to 17 bases. Germline CDR1 MNHEY, CDR2 SVGAGI. Here the CDR3 DNA reads TGTGCCAGCAGCCAGCCCGGGGGGGTGGACACTGAAGCTTTCTTT. It yields the protein CASSQPGGVDTEAFF.